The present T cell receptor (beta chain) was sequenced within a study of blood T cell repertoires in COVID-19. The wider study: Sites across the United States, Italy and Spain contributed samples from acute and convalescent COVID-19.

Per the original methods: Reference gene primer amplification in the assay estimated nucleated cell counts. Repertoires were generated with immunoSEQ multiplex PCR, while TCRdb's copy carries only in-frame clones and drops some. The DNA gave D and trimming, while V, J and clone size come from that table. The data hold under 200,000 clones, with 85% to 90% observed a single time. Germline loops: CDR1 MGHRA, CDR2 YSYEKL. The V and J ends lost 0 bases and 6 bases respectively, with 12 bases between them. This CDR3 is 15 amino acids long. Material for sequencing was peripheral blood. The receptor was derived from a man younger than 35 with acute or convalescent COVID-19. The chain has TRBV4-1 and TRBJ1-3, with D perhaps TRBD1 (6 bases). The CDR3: CASSQDPGDANTIYF. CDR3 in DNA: TGCGCCAGCAGCCAAGATCCAGGGGATGCAAACACCATATATTTT.